This T cell receptor beta chain was found in a study of T cells after yellow fever vaccination. V was pared by 5 bases and J by 5 bases, with 2 bases of the junction left unmatched. In germline, CDR1 is MNHEY, CDR2 SVGEGT. This CDR3 comprises 12 residues. Points from the study as a whole: Overlap between CD4 and CD8 compartments was detected for a small share of clonotypes.

This clonotype was found a few times. Its specificity is unknown. Using its own MiXCR run on the 5' RACE reads, TCRdb lists one record per CDR3 protein. The sample consists of some 240,000 distinct CDR3 sequences, 2.5% to 3.5% of them appearing once. The chain has TRBV6-2 or TRBV6-3 and TRBJ2-5; 7 nucleotides align to TRBD2. This TCR derives from a man in his late teens or twenties who received the YFV17D yellow fever vaccine. The sequences come from CD4+ T cells sorted from PBMCs, collected 10 days after the yellow fever booster vaccination. This CDR3 is CASSAGDETQYF. CDR3 in DNA: TGTGCCAGCAGTGCGGGGGACGAGACCCAGTACTTC.